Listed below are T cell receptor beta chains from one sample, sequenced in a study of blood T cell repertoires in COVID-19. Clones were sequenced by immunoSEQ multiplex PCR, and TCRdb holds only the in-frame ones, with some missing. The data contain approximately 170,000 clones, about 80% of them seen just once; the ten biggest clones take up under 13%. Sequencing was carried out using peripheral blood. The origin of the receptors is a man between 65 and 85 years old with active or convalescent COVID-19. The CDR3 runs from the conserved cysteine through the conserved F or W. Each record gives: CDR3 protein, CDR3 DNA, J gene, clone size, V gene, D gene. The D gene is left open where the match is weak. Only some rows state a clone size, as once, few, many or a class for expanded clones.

cdr3_aa: CASSGGAGTGELFF
cdr3_nt: TGTGCCAGCAGCGGAGGGGCAGGGACCGGGGAGCTGTTTTTT
j_call: TRBJ2-2
clone_size: NA
v_call: TRBV7-9
d_call: NA

cdr3_aa: CASSPQPNTEAFF
cdr3_nt: TGTGCCAGCTCACCACAGCCGAACACTGAAGCTTTCTTT
j_call: TRBJ1-1
clone_size: NA
v_call: TRBV18
d_call: NA

cdr3_aa: CASSIRSGSSYNEQFF
cdr3_nt: TGTGCCAGTAGTATTCGTAGCGGAAGCTCCTACAATGAGCAGTTCTTC
j_call: TRBJ2-1
clone_size: NA
v_call: TRBV19
d_call: NA

cdr3_aa: CASIAWNNEKLFF
cdr3_nt: TGTGCCAGCATAGCCTGGAATAATGAAAAACTGTTTTTT
j_call: TRBJ1-4
clone_size: NA
v_call: TRBV2
d_call: NA

cdr3_aa: CASTEGDEQYF
cdr3_nt: TGTGCCAGCACTGAGGGAGACGAGCAGTACTTC
j_call: TRBJ2-7
clone_size: once
v_call: TRBV18
d_call: NA

cdr3_aa: CASSLGQNTGELFF
cdr3_nt: TGTGCCAGCTCACTCGGACAGAACACCGGGGAGCTGTTTTTT
j_call: TRBJ2-2
clone_size: few
v_call: TRBV18
d_call: NA

cdr3_aa: CASSLGLRAEAFF
cdr3_nt: TGTGCCAGCAGTTTAGGTCTGAGGGCTGAAGCTTTCTTT
j_call: TRBJ1-1
clone_size: NA
v_call: TRBV28
d_call: NA

cdr3_aa: CASSSLQGSGEKLFF
cdr3_nt: TGCGCCAGCAGCTCCCTCCAGGGGTCGGGTGAAAAACTGTTTTTT
j_call: TRBJ1-4
clone_size: few
v_call: TRBV5-1
d_call: NA

cdr3_aa: CASSQAGIGSPLHF
cdr3_nt: TGTGCCAGCAGCCAGGCCGGGATCGGTTCACCCCTCCACTTT
j_call: TRBJ1-6
clone_size: NA
v_call: TRBV7-9
d_call: NA

cdr3_aa: CASSRTGGTEAFF
cdr3_nt: TGTGCCAGCAGTCGGACAGGGGGAACTGAAGCTTTCTTT
j_call: TRBJ1-1
clone_size: NA
v_call: TRBV28
d_call: TRBD1

cdr3_aa: CASSFPTGVDEKLFF
cdr3_nt: TGTGCCAGCAGCTTCCCGACAGGGGTCGATGAAAAACTGTTTTTT
j_call: TRBJ1-4
clone_size: NA
v_call: TRBV7-9
d_call: TRBD1

cdr3_aa: CASSLLTSGTDTQYF
cdr3_nt: TGTGCCAGCAGTCTCCTGACTAGCGGGACAGATACGCAGTATTTT
j_call: TRBJ2-3
clone_size: NA
v_call: TRBV27
d_call: TRBD2

cdr3_aa: CATSGVGGNTEAFF
cdr3_nt: TGTGCCACCAGTGGGGTAGGGGGGAACACTGAAGCTTTCTTT
j_call: TRBJ1-1
clone_size: NA
v_call: TRBV24-1
d_call: NA

cdr3_aa: CSAGTTLPGELFF
cdr3_nt: TGCAGCGCCGGGACTACCCTTCCCGGGGAGCTGTTTTTT
j_call: TRBJ2-2
clone_size: NA
v_call: TRBV29-1
d_call: TRBD2

cdr3_aa: CASSPTGLRVYGYTF
cdr3_nt: TGCGCCAGCAGCCCGACAGGGCTGCGCGTCTATGGCTACACCTTC
j_call: TRBJ1-2
clone_size: NA
v_call: TRBV4-3
d_call: TRBD1

cdr3_aa: CASSYSRLARETQYF
cdr3_nt: TGTGCCAGCAGTTACTCACGACTAGCAAGGGAGACCCAGTACTTC
j_call: TRBJ2-5
clone_size: NA
v_call: TRBV6-6
d_call: TRBD2

cdr3_aa: CAISESTDRANYGYTF
cdr3_nt: TGTGCCATCAGTGAGTCGACAGACAGGGCAAACTATGGCTACACCTTC
j_call: TRBJ1-2
clone_size: NA
v_call: TRBV10-3
d_call: TRBD1

cdr3_aa: CASSGTGLNSPLHF
cdr3_nt: TGTGCCAGCAGCGGGACAGGGCTAAATTCACCCCTCCACTTT
j_call: TRBJ1-6
clone_size: NA
v_call: TRBV7-8
d_call: TRBD1

cdr3_aa: CASSRGEGTNEKLFF
cdr3_nt: TGTGCCAGCAGCAGAGGGGAGGGGACTAATGAAAAACTGTTTTTT
j_call: TRBJ1-4
clone_size: NA
v_call: TRBV9
d_call: NA

cdr3_aa: CSVTRGPGNTIYF
cdr3_nt: TGCAGCGTCACCAGGGGGCCGGGAAACACCATATATTTT
j_call: TRBJ1-3
clone_size: NA
v_call: TRBV29-1
d_call: TRBD1

cdr3_aa: CSASEGGWQPQHF
cdr3_nt: TGCAGTGCTAGTGAAGGAGGATGGCAGCCCCAGCATTTT
j_call: TRBJ1-5
clone_size: NA
v_call: TRBV20-1
d_call: NA

cdr3_aa: CASSPWTGANTEAFF
cdr3_nt: TGTGCCAGCAGCCCATGGACAGGGGCGAACACTGAAGCTTTCTTT
j_call: TRBJ1-1
clone_size: once
v_call: TRBV7-9
d_call: TRBD1

cdr3_aa: CATSSPLAGDFTDTQYF
cdr3_nt: TGTGCCACCAGCAGCCCACTAGCGGGAGACTTCACAGATACGCAGTATTTT
j_call: TRBJ2-3
clone_size: NA
v_call: TRBV15
d_call: TRBD2

cdr3_aa: CASSPRTAMNTEAFF
cdr3_nt: TGTGCCAGCAGCCCTCGGACAGCTATGAACACTGAAGCTTTCTTT
j_call: TRBJ1-1
clone_size: NA
v_call: TRBV7-2
d_call: NA

cdr3_aa: CASLARGSTDTQYF
cdr3_nt: TGTGCCAGTCTCGCCCGAGGCAGCACAGATACGCAGTATTTT
j_call: TRBJ2-3
clone_size: NA
v_call: TRBV19
d_call: NA

cdr3_aa: CASSYPTAEQYF
cdr3_nt: TGTGCCAGCAGTTACCCGACAGCCGAGCAGTACTTC
j_call: TRBJ2-7
clone_size: NA
v_call: TRBV6-2/TRBV6-3
d_call: NA

cdr3_aa: CASTPDRGTTEAFF
cdr3_nt: TGTGCCAGCACCCCGGACAGGGGAACCACTGAAGCTTTCTTT
j_call: TRBJ1-1
clone_size: once
v_call: TRBV6-5
d_call: TRBD1

cdr3_aa: CATSRDPVSGRENIQYF
cdr3_nt: TGTGCCACCAGCAGAGATCCTGTATCTGGGCGGGAAAACATTCAGTACTTC
j_call: TRBJ2-4
clone_size: NA
v_call: TRBV15
d_call: NA

cdr3_aa: CAGSQGRVPTF
cdr3_nt: TGTGCCGGATCCCAGGGGCGGGTTCCGACCTTC
j_call: TRBJ1-2
clone_size: NA
v_call: TRBV30
d_call: NA